These 5 T cell receptor beta chains share one sample of origin, sequenced in a study of response to subunit inactivated influenza vaccine. TCRdb re-called the RT-PCR reads with MiXCR, one entry per CDR3 protein. The sample yields 710,000 or so distinct CDR3 sequences, roughly 14% seen once. This specimen was PBMCs from blood, taken roughly 12 days after vaccination. These receptor sequences come from a man aged 50-59 years who received an inactivated influenza vaccine.

This clonotype was observed once. The genes are TRBV29-1 and TRBJ2-7; D remains ambiguous. Trimming shortened V by 5 bases and J by 1 base, and 9 bases separated the two germline ends. The CDR3 has 12 residues. Germline values: CDR1 SQVTM, CDR2 ANQGSEA. The CDR3 bases are TGCAGCGTTCTGGTAGGTTCCTACGAGCAGTACTTC. Translation: CSVLVGSYEQYF.

The chain combines TRBV7-2 with TRBJ2-5; the D gene is possibly TRBD1 (5 bases). The CDR3 runs to 15 residues. Germline V CDR1 and CDR2: SGHTA, FQGNSA. V was trimmed by 4 bases and J by 1 base, leaving 13 bases between them. The CDR3 nucleotides are TGTGCCAGCAGCTCGTTTCTAGGGGCCCAAGAGACCCAGTACTTC. Translation: CASSSFLGAQETQYF.

The gene calls are TRBV7-3 and TRBJ1-1; 8 nucleotides align to TRBD1. The CDR3 covers 15 residues. V lost 4 bases and J lost 4; bases outside the gene matches: 8. Germline loops: CDR1 SGHTA, CDR2 FQGTGA. CDR3 residues: CASSSSTTGGTEAFF. The DNA for the CDR3 is TGTGCCAGCAGCTCCTCAACAACAGGGGGCACTGAAGCTTTCTTT. The full variable domain, completed using reference TRBV7-3 and TRBJ1-1, is GAGVSQTPSNKVTEKGKYVELRCDPISGHTALYWYRQSLGQGPEFLIYFQGTGAADDSGLPNDRFFAVRPEGSVSTLKIQRTERGDSAVYLCASSSSTTGGTEAFFGQGTRLTVV.

The chain recombines TRBV28 with TRBJ2-3; 7 bases match TRBD2. V was pared by 9 bases and J by 1 base, with 4 bases of the junction left unmatched. The germline CDR1 and CDR2 sequences are MDHEN and SYDVKM. This CDR3 contains 13 residues. CDR3 sequence: CASRRGGTDTQYF. The CDR3 coding sequence is TGTGCCAGTCGTCGGGGGGGCACAGATACGCAGTATTTT.

The chain uses TRBV24-1 and TRBJ2-1; no reliable D call. The CDR3 runs 15 residues. Trimming left V 6 bases short and J 4 bases short, with 15 bases between. Germline CDR1 is KGHDR and CDR2 is SFDVKD. In DNA, the CDR3 is TGTGCCACCAGTACTGCAGAACGGGTTTACAATGAGCAGTTCTTC. It encodes CATSTAERVYNEQFF.